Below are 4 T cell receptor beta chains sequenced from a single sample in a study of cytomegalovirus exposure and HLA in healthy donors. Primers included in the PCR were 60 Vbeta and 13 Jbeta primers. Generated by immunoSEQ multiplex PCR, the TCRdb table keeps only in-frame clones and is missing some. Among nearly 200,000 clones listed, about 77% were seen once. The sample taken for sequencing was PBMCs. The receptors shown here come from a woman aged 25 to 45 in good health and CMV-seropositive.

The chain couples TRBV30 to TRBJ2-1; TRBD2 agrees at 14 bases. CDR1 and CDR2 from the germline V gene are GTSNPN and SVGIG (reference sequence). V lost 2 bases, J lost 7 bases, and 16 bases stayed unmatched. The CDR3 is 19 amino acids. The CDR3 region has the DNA TGTGCCTGGAGTAATCGGGGACTAGCGGGAGAGGATGGTGGGAATGAGCAGTTCTTC. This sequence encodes CAWSNRGLAGEDGGNEQFF.

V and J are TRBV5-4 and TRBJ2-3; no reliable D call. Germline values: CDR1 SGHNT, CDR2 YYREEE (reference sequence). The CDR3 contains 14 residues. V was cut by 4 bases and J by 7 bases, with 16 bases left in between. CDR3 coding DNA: TGTGCCAGCAGCCCCGGAGACCTAGAGAATACGCAGTATTTT. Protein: CASSPGDLENTQYF.

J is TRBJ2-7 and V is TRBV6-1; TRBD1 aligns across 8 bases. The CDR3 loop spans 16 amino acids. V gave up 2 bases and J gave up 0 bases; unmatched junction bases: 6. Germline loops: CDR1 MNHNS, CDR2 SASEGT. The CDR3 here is CASSERGTGPSYEQYF. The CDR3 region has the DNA TGTGCCAGCAGTGAAAGAGGGACAGGACCCTCCTACGAGCAGTACTTC.

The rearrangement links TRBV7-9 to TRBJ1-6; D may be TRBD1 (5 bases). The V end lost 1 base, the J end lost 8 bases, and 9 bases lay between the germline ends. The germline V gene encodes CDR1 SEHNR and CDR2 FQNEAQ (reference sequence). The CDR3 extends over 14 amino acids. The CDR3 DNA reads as TGTGCCAGCAGCTTAGGGACACCTTATTCACCCCTCCACTTT. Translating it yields CASSLGTPYSPLHF.